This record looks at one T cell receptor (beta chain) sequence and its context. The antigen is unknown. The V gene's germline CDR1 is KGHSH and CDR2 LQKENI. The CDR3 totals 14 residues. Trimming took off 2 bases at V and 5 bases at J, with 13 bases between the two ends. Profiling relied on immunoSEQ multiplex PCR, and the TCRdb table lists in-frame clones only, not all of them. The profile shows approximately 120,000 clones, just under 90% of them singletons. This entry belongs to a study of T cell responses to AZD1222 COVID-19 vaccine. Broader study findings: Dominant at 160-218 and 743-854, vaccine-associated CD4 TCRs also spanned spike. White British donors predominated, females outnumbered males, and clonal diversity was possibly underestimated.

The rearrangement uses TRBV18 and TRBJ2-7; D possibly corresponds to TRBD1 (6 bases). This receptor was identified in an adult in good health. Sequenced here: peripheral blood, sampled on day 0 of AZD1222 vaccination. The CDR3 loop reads CASSPEARGNEQYF. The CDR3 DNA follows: TGTGCCAGCTCACCAGAGGCCAGGGGCAACGAGCAGTACTTC.